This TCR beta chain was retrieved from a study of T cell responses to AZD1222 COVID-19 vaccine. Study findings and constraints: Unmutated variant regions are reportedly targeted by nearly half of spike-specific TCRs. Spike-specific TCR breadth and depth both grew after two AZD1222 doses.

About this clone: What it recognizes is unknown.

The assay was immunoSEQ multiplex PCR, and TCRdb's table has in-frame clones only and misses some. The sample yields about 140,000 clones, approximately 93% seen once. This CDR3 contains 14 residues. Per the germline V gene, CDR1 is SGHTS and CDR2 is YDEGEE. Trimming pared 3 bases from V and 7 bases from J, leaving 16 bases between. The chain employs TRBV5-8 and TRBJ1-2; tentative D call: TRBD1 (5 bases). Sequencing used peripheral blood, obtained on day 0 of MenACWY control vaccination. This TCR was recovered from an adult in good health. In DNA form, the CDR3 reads TGTGCCAGCAGCTCAGGGCTGGCTTATTCTGGCTACACCTTC. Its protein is CASSSGLAYSGYTF.